A selection of T cell receptor beta chains follows, all from one sample in a study of T cell responses to AZD1222 COVID-19 vaccine. Repertoires were generated with immunoSEQ multiplex PCR, while TCRdb's copy carries only in-frame clones and drops some. The table lists approximately 97,000 clones, 86% of them singletons. The specimen comprised peripheral blood, sampled on day 0 of AZD1222 vaccination. The receptors originated from an adult in good health. Both conserved end residues are part of each CDR3. The D gene is left open where the match is weak. Rows give clone size only sometimes, using once, few, many, or a class for an expanded clone.

CDR3nt,CDR3aa,d_gene,abundance,j_gene,v_gene
TGCAGCGTCCAACCGGGGATCGCGTACCAAGAGACCCAGTACTTC,CSVQPGIAYQETQYF,-,-,TRBJ2-5,TRBV29-1
TGTGCCAGCAGAATTAGCGACACTAACTATGGCTACACCTTC,CASRISDTNYGYTF,-,-,TRBJ1-2,TRBV2
TGCGCCAGCAGCCAAGATTTGCTTCGAACGAACACCGGGGAGCTGTTTTTT,CASSQDLLRTNTGELFF,-,-,TRBJ2-2,TRBV4-1
TGTGCCAGCAGCGAAGGGGGAGTGGGCTATGGCTACACCTTC,CASSEGGVGYGYTF,-,-,TRBJ1-2,TRBV6-1
TGTGCCAGCAGCACACTAGGGGGCCTTGAAGCTTTCTTT,CASSTLGGLEAFF,TRBD1,-,TRBJ1-1,TRBV7-3
TGTGCCAGCAGTGCCGTGACTAGCGGGATCACAGATACGCAGTATTTT,CASSAVTSGITDTQYF,TRBD2,-,TRBJ2-3,TRBV6-1
TGTGCCAGCAGCGTAGGGTGGGGAACCGGGGAGCTGTTTTTT,CASSVGWGTGELFF,-,-,TRBJ2-2,TRBV9
TGTGCCAGCAGTCTGACAGGGCCGGGCACTGAAGCTTTCTTT,CASSLTGPGTEAFF,TRBD1,-,TRBJ1-1,TRBV27
TGTGCCAGCAGCTTGGAACGAGGGGACTTTTTGTATTTT,CASSLERGDFLYF,-,-,TRBJ2-3,TRBV5-4
TGTGCCAGCAGTTTCGGACAGGGGGCTGGTCAGCCCCAGCATTTT,CASSFGQGAGQPQHF,TRBD1,-,TRBJ1-5,TRBV6-1
TGTGCCAGCAGTTTCGACGGGCTCCAACAGGAAAAACTGTTTTTT,CASSFDGLQQEKLFF,-,-,TRBJ1-4,TRBV5-4
TGCAGCGTTAAAGGGGGGGGGTCAGAGACCCAGTACTTC,CSVKGGGSETQYF,-,-,TRBJ2-5,TRBV29-1
TGTGCCAGCAGTCAGGGGCTCTTTAATGAAGCTTTCTTT,CASSQGLFNEAFF,-,few,TRBJ1-1,TRBV6-5
TGTGCCAGCAGCTTGCCTTCTAATCAGCCCCAGCATTTT,CASSLPSNQPQHF,-,-,TRBJ1-5,TRBV6-2/TRBV6-3
TGTGCCACCAAAGGGGTCTCTAATGAAAAACTGTTTTTT,CATKGVSNEKLFF,-,-,TRBJ1-4,TRBV12-3/TRBV12-4
TGTGCCAGCAGTTACCCGACAGATACGCAGTATTTT,CASSYPTDTQYF,-,-,TRBJ2-3,TRBV6-2/TRBV6-3
TGTGCCAGCAGCTGGGGACAGGGGAGGGACACTGAAGCTTTCTTT,CASSWGQGRDTEAFF,TRBD1,-,TRBJ1-1,TRBV9
TGCGCCAGCAGCTTGGGCCCGGGGGGCAATGAGCAGTTCTTC,CASSLGPGGNEQFF,TRBD2,once,TRBJ2-1,TRBV5-1
TGTGCCAGCCGTTTGGGCGGGGAAGGAGAGACCCAGTACTTC,CASRLGGEGETQYF,-,-,TRBJ2-5,TRBV6-6
TGTGCCAGCAGCTTAGCGGGGGTACTCAATGAGCAGTTCTTC,CASSLAGVLNEQFF,-,-,TRBJ2-1,TRBV11-1
TGTGCCACCAGCGGAAGCTCCTATAATTCACCCCTCCACTTT,CATSGSSYNSPLHF,-,-,TRBJ1-6,TRBV15
TGTGCCAGCAGCTGTCGAGAAAACTACGAGCAGTACTTC,CASSCRENYEQYF,-,-,TRBJ2-7,TRBV21-1
TGTGCCAGCAGTCTACGGACAGCCCGCTACGAGCAGTACTTC,CASSLRTARYEQYF,-,-,TRBJ2-7,TRBV28
TGTGCCAGCTCCCTCCGGAGGGAAACCGAGCAGTACTTC,CASSLRRETEQYF,-,-,TRBJ2-7,TRBV27
TGTGCCAGCAGCTCAACTGGACAGGGAGTACAGCCCCAGCATTTT,CASSSTGQGVQPQHF,TRBD1,-,TRBJ1-5,TRBV7-9
TGTGCCATCAGTAAAGACCGGGACGCCCAAGTTGGGCAGTTCTTC,CAISKDRDAQVGQFF,-,-,TRBJ2-1,TRBV10-3
TGTGCCAGCTCACCGCCCAGGGTGGGCAAGACAGATACGCAGTATTTT,CASSPPRVGKTDTQYF,-,-,TRBJ2-3,TRBV18
TGCGCCAGCAGCAAAGATCGGACACTCTCCTACGAGCAGTACTTC,CASSKDRTLSYEQYF,-,-,TRBJ2-7,TRBV4-3
TGTGCCAGCAGCTCATCCGGGACAGAGCCCTACGAGCAGTACTTC,CASSSSGTEPYEQYF,TRBD1,-,TRBJ2-7,TRBV7-2
TGTGCCAGCAGCCAAGCGAGGACCCAGTACTTC,CASSQARTQYF,-,-,TRBJ2-5,TRBV14
TGTGCCAGCAATAGACAGGGGAACACTGAAGCTTTCTTT,CASNRQGNTEAFF,TRBD1,once,TRBJ1-1,TRBV12-3/TRBV12-4
TGTGCCAGCAGTGAATTTCGGGGGGCCTACGAGCAGTACTTC,CASSEFRGAYEQYF,TRBD2,-,TRBJ2-7,TRBV6-1
TGTGCCAGTAGTTCCCCCCCGGCAAGCTCCTACAATGAGCAGTTCTTC,CASSSPPASSYNEQFF,-,-,TRBJ2-1,TRBV19
TGTGCCAGCTCACCTAGCGGGAGTACTGAGACCCAGTACTTC,CASSPSGSTETQYF,TRBD2,-,TRBJ2-5,TRBV18
TGTGCCAGCAAGGGCTGGGGGGTCCGGGTGGACAATGAGCAGTTCTTC,CASKGWGVRVDNEQFF,-,few,TRBJ2-1,TRBV28
TGTGCCAGCAGCTCACAGGCGCTCTCTGGAAACACCATATATTTT,CASSSQALSGNTIYF,-,-,TRBJ1-3,TRBV9
TGTGCCAGCAGCTTAGCCACGCGGCCAGGCACTGAAGCTTTCTTT,CASSLATRPGTEAFF,-,-,TRBJ1-1,TRBV7-2
TGTGCCAGTAGTATGGCGTACAGGGGCGGCGACGAGCAGTACTTC,CASSMAYRGGDEQYF,TRBD1,-,TRBJ2-7,TRBV19
TGTGCCAGCAGCCCGACTAGCGAGCCCGGGGAGCTGTTTTTT,CASSPTSEPGELFF,TRBD2,-,TRBJ2-2,TRBV7-2
TGTGCCAGCAGTACCCTTGGGAGGAACCCCTACGAGCAGTACTTC,CASSTLGRNPYEQYF,-,-,TRBJ2-7,TRBV27
TGTGCCAGCAACGGGGGCGCCTATGAAAAACTGTTTTTT,CASNGGAYEKLFF,-,few,TRBJ1-4,TRBV28
TGTGCCAGCACCGCCGGGGGAACTAATGAAAAACTGTTTTTT,CASTAGGTNEKLFF,-,-,TRBJ1-4,TRBV5-4
TGTGCCAGCAGCGCAATTTCATGGGCCACCGGGGAGCTGTTTTTT,CASSAISWATGELFF,-,-,TRBJ2-2,TRBV11-2
TGTGCCTGGAGAAGGGCTCCTAACTATGGCTACACCTTC,CAWRRAPNYGYTF,-,-,TRBJ1-2,TRBV30
TGTGCCAGCAGCTTAGACCTAAGACAGGCCGGAGCAGATACGCAGTATTTT,CASSLDLRQAGADTQYF,-,-,TRBJ2-3,TRBV7-8
TGTGCCAGCAGCCAAACAGGTTCACTAACTAATGGCTACACCTTC,CASSQTGSLTNGYTF,-,-,TRBJ1-2,TRBV3-1/TRBV3-2